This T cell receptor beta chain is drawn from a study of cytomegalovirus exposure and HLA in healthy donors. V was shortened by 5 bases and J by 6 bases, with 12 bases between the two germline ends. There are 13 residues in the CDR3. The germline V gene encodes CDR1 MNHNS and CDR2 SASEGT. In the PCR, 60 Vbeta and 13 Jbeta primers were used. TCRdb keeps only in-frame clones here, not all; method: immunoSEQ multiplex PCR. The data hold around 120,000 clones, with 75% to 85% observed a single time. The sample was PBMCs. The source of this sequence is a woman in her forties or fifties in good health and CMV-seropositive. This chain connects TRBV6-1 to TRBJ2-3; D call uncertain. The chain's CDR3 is CASSHTLPDTQYF. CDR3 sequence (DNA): TGTGCCAGCAGTCACACGTTACCGGATACGCAGTATTTT.